The T cell receptor (beta chain) described here comes from a study of long-term antiretroviral therapy in people with HIV. Whole-study context: The oldest specimens predate the 2015 immediate-ART recommendation by about a decade. General study results and limits: HIV repertoire CDR3 lengths ranged less widely than those of controls. Whichever time point was examined, clones expanded before ART dominated the repertoire.

Germline lookup yields CDR1 MDHEN and CDR2 SYDVKM. The V end lost 5 bases, the J end lost 7 bases, and 5 bases lay between the germline ends. CDR3 length: 11 amino acids. A remark on this clone: Its antigen is unknown.

The immunoSEQ assay was v3.0, run at survey level. Sequencing had a target that covered about 40,000-55,000 T-cell genomes per sample. Sequencing was performed with immunoSEQ multiplex PCR; in TCRdb, only in-frame clones are kept and a portion is missing. The sample yields around 19,000 clones, 70% to 80% seen once. Here the sequenced sample was unsorted PBMCs, taken at the start of antiretroviral therapy. The V call is TRBV28, the J call TRBJ2-2; D uncertain. This TCR was recovered from a man aged 25 to 45 with HIV. The CDR3, as DNA: TGTGCCAGCAGTCTCCTCGGGGAGCTGTTTTTT. Its translation is CASSLLGELFF.